This entry lists 15 T cell receptor beta chains sequenced from one sample in a study of shared clonotypes between healthy human individuals. The assay was immunoSEQ multiplex PCR, and TCRdb's table has in-frame clones only and misses some. The table shows some 900,000 clones, with approximately 76% occurring only once. Sequencing was performed on memory CD4+ T cells sorted from blood. Noted subset: CD45RA-negative fraction. The origin of the receptors is a man in his late teens or twenties in good health.

The gene calls are TRBV28 and TRBJ2-7; possibly TRBD2 for D (5 bases). The CDR3 has 11 residues. Per the germline V gene, CDR1 is MDHEN and CDR2 is SYDVKM. Trimming shortened V by 6 bases and J by 7 bases, and 10 bases separated the two germline ends. The CDR3 sequence: CASSPAGEQYF. In DNA form, the CDR3 reads TGTGCCAGCAGCCCGGCGGGTGAGCAGTACTTC.

The chain combines TRBV11-3 with TRBJ2-2; a weak D match, TRBD1 (6 bases). The ends were cut back, 6 bases at V and 6 bases at J, with 11 bases in the middle. The CDR3 extends over 13 amino acids. The germline gives CDR1 SGHNT, CDR2 YENEEA. CDR3 in DNA: TGTGCCAGCAGTCTTTCAGGGGCCGGGGAGCTGTTTTTT. It codes for CASSLSGAGELFF.

In its sample, this clone was seen once. The chain joins TRBV7-2 to TRBJ1-6; possible D gene TRBD1, 6 bases. Looked up from germline, CDR1 is SGHTA and CDR2 is FQGNSA. V lost 2 bases and J 7 bases, leaving 18 bases between the germline ends. This CDR3 has 17 residues. CDR3 region: CASSLIAGAQPNSPLHF. The CDR3 nucleotides are TGTGCCAGCAGCTTAATAGCAGGGGCTCAACCCAATTCACCCCTCCACTTT.

V gene TRBV15 combines with J gene TRBJ1-4; D gene unclear. The V and J ends lost 8 bases and 6 bases respectively, with 4 bases between them. The CDR3 extends over 10 amino acids. The germline CDR1 and CDR2 sequences are LNHNV and YYDKDF (reference sequence). The CDR3 nucleotides read TGTGCCACCCGGCATGAAAAACTGTTTTTT. It is translated as CATRHEKLFF.

This clone was seen only a few times. V and J are TRBV4-1 and TRBJ1-4, with 7 bases identical to TRBD1. This CDR3 spans 17 amino acids. Germline trimming cut 4 bases from V and 4 bases from J; bases unmatched to any gene: 12. Germline V gene data show CDR1 as MGHRA and CDR2 as YSYEKL. The CDR3 here is CASSPSRVGQFNEKLFF. In DNA form, the CDR3 reads TGCGCCAGCAGCCCGAGCCGAGTGGGACAGTTTAATGAAAAACTGTTTTTT.

This clone was seen more than once but under ten times. The CDR3: CASSLDSQGGYQPQHF. The CDR3 nucleotides read TGTGCCAGCAGCTTAGATAGTCAGGGCGGGTATCAGCCCCAGCATTTT. The chain uses TRBV7-8 and TRBJ1-5, with a possible D match to TRBD1 (5 bases). CDR3 length: 16 residues. Germline V gene lookup returns CDR1 SGHVS and CDR2 FQNEAQ. The germline V and J ends were trimmed by 1 base and 5 bases, with 15 bases remaining between them.

The rearrangement joins TRBV6-1 to TRBJ1-1, with D possibly TRBD1 on 6 matching bases. The CDR3 sequence is 14 residues long. From germline, CDR1 is MNHNS and CDR2 SASEGT. Trimming removed 1 base at V and 1 base at J, with 7 bases between. This chain's CDR3 is CASSEGTANTEAFF. CDR3 sequence (DNA): TGTGCCAGCAGTGAAGGGACAGCGAACACTGAAGCTTTCTTT.

The V gene is TRBV7-9, the J gene TRBJ1-2; a possible D gene is TRBD1 (5 bases). V was trimmed by 4 bases and J by 7 bases, leaving 19 bases between them. Germline loops: CDR1 SEHNR, CDR2 FQNEAQ (reference sequence). The CDR3 covers 15 residues. CDR3 bases: TGTGCCAGCAGCTCAACCGGGGCAGGGACCTTTGGCTACACCTTC. Its translation: CASSSTGAGTFGYTF.

Only one count was recorded for this clone. The same CDR3 also results from other DNA sequences found in this sample. The CDR3 nucleotides are TGTGCCAGTAGTACGACAGGGGGAGGGACTGAAGCTTTCTTT. It yields the protein CASSTTGGGTEAFF. J is TRBJ1-1 and V is TRBV19; 9 bases match TRBD1. J gave up 5 bases and V 4 bases, and 5 bases lay outside the gene matches. Germline values: CDR1 LNHDA, CDR2 SQIVND (reference sequence). The CDR3 loop spans 14 amino acids.

This clone was recorded a few times. The chain combines TRBV19 with TRBJ1-1, with 9 bases fitting TRBD1. Germline CDR1 and CDR2: LNHDA and SQIVND (reference sequence). There are 15 residues in the CDR3. Trimming took 7 bases from V and 7 from J; bases not matched to a gene: 13. In nucleotides, the CDR3 is TGTGCCAGTATCCCTACCGGGACAGGGTACGGTGAAGCTTTCTTT. Its translation: CASIPTGTGYGEAFF.

This clone was seen a few times. The chain joins TRBV9 to TRBJ1-4; D not certain. The V end was cut by 0 bases, the J end by 12 bases, with 15 bases between. Germline-derived CDR1 and CDR2 are SGDLS and YYNGEE. This CDR3 has 14 amino acids. CDR3 in amino acids: CASSVGVNTGELFF. CDR3 DNA sequence: TGTGCCAGCAGCGTAGGGGTTAACACCGGGGAACTGTTTTTT.

The chain employs TRBV5-6 and TRBJ1-3, with D unresolved. The CDR3 loop spans 19 amino acids. Trimming cost V 4 bases and J 1 base, with 24 bases left between them. Germline assignment: CDR1 SGHDT and CDR2 YYEEEE. CDR3 loop: CASSRRSGSSVISGNTIYF. The CDR3 DNA sequence: TGTGCCAGCAGCCGGAGGTCTGGGTCTAGTGTTATATCTGGAAACACCATATATTTT.

The chain is built from TRBV5-1 and TRBJ1-4; D uncertain. V gave up 5 bases and J gave up 5 bases, with 13 bases separating them. The CDR3 contains 14 residues. Germline V gene lookup returns CDR1 SGHRS and CDR2 YFSETQ. The CDR3, as DNA: TGCGCCAGCAGTCTGACCGGTTTAAATGAAAAACTGTTTTTT. The encoded protein is CASSLTGLNEKLFF.

The chain combines TRBV5-1 with TRBJ2-3; D may match TRBD1 or TRBD2 (6 bases each). This CDR3 has 16 amino acids. Per the germline V gene, CDR1 is SGHRS and CDR2 is YFSETQ. The V gene lost 0 bases and the J gene lost 2 bases, with 13 bases spanning the gap. The CDR3 DNA reads TGCGCCAGCAGCTTGGCCTTGGGGGGCTACACAGATACGCAGTATTTT. Its translation is CASSLALGGYTDTQYF.

A few counts support this clone. The rearrangement uses TRBV9 and TRBJ2-7, with TRBD2 matching 10 bases. V trimming: 2 bases; J trimming: 12 bases; junction bases outside the gene matches: 26. The CDR3 runs to 19 residues. In germline, CDR1 is SGDLS, CDR2 YYNGEE. The CDR3: CASSVGPLTLAGGPFPLYF. The CDR3 DNA reads TGTGCCAGCAGCGTGGGTCCCCTGACCTTAGCGGGAGGCCCGTTCCCCTTGTACTTC.